Detailed here is one TCR beta chain. The record originates from a study of cytomegalovirus exposure and HLA in healthy donors. PCR used 60 Vbeta primers and 13 Jbeta primers. Sequencing was performed with immunoSEQ multiplex PCR; in TCRdb, only in-frame clones are kept and a portion is missing. The sample consists of 200,000 to 250,000 clones, just over 75% of them appearing once. Germline V gene lookup returns CDR1 LNHDA and CDR2 SQIVND (reference sequence). The CDR3 has 15 residues. The V gene end was trimmed by 6 bases and the J gene end by 3 bases; junction bases not matched to a gene: 7. The sequencing sample was made of PBMCs. The gene calls are TRBV19 and TRBJ2-4; 8 bases match TRBD1. The receptor was derived from an older woman in good health and CMV-seropositive. The CDR3 spells CASRRSGQGKNIQYF. CDR3 coding DNA: TGTGCCAGTAGACGCTCTGGACAGGGCAAAAACATTCAGTACTTC.